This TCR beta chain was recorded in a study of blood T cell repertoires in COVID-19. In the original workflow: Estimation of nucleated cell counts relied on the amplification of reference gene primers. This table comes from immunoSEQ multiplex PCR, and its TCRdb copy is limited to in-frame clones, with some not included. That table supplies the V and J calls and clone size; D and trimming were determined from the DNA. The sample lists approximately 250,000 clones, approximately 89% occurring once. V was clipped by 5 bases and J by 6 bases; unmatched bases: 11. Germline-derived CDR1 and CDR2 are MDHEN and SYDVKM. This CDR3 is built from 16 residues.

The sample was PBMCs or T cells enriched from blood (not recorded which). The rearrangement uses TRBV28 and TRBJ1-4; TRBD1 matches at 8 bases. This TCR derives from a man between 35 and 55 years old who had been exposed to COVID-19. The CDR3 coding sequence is TGTGCCAGCAGTGAAAACGGACAGGGAAGAGATGAAAAACTGTTTTTT. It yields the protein CASSENGQGRDEKLFF.